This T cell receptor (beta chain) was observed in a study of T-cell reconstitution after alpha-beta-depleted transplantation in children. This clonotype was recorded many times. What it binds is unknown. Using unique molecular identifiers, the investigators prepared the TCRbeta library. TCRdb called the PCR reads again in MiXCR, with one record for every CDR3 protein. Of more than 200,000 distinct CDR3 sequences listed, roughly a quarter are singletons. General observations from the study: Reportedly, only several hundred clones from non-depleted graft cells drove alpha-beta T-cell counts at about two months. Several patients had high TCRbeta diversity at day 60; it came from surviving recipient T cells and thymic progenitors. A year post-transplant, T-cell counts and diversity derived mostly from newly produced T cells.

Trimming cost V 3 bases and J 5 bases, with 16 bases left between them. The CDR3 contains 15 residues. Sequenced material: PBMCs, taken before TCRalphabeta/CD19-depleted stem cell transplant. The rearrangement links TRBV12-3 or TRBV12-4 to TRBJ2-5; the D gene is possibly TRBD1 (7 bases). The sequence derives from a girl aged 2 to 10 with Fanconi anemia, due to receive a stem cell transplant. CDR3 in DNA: TGTGCCAGCAGTTTCCCCAGGGGGGCTCGGGAGACCCAGTACTTC. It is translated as CASSFPRGARETQYF.